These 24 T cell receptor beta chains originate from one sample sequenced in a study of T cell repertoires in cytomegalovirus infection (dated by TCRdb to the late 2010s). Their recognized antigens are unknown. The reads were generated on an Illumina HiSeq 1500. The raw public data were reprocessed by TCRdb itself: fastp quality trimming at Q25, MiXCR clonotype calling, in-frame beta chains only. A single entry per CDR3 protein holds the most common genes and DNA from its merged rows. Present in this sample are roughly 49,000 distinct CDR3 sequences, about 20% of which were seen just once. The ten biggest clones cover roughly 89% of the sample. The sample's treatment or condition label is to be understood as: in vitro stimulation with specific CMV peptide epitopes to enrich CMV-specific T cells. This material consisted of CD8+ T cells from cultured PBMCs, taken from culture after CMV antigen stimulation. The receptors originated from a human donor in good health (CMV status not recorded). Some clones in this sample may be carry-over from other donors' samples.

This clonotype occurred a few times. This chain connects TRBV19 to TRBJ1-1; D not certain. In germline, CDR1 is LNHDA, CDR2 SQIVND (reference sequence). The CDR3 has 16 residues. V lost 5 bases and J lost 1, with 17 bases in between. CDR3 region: CASSALGREGNTEAFF. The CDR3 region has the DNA TGTGCCAGTAGTGCCCTCGGACGAGAGGGGAACACTGAAGCTTTCTTT. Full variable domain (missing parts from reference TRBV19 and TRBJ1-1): DGGITQSPKYLFRKEGQNVTLSCEQNLNHDAMYWYRQDPGQGLRLIYYSQIVNDFQKGDIAEGYSVSREKKESFPLTVTSAQKNPTAFYLCASSALGREGNTEAFFGQGTRLTVV.

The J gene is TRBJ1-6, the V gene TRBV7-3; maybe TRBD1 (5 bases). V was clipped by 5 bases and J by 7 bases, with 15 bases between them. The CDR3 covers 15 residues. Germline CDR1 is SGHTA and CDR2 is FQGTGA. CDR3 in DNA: TGTGCCAGCAGCCCCCAGGGAGGGCTAAATTCACCCCTCCACTTT. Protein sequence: CASSPQGGLNSPLHF.

The CDR3 nucleotides are TGTGCCAGCAGCTTATGGGTGGGGTACGAGCAGTACTTC. Translated: CASSLWVGYEQYF. This chain connects TRBV7-2 to TRBJ2-7, with D unresolved. Trimming removed 2 bases from V and 4 bases from J, with 9 bases in between. CDR1 and CDR2 (germline): SGHTA, FQGNSA. The CDR3 spans 13 residues.

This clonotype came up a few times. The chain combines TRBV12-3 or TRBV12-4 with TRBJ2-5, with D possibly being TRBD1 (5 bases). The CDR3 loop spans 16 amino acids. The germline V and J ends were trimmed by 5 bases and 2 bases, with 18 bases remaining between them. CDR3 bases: TGTGCCAGCAGTAATCCCTCAGGGTCCGCACAAGAGACCCAGTACTTC. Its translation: CASSNPSGSAQETQYF.

In DNA form, the CDR3 reads TGTGCCAGCAGCTCTAGCCGGGACAGGGGATACACCGGGGAGCTGTTTTTT. This gives the protein CASSSSRDRGYTGELFF. The rearrangement joins TRBV7-7 to TRBJ2-2, with 10 bases lining up with TRBD1. V lost 4 bases, J lost 3 bases, and 8 bases stayed unmatched. This CDR3 spans 17 amino acids. In germline, CDR1 is SSHAT, CDR2 FNYEAQ (reference sequence). The full variable domain, in which reference TRBV7-7 and TRBJ2-2 provide the parts outside the CDR3, is GAGVSQSPRYKVTKRGQDVTLRCDPISSHATLYWYQQALGQGPEFLTYFNYEAQPDKSGLPSDRFSAERPEGSISTLTIQRTEQRDSAMYRCASSSSRDRGYTGELFFGEGSRLTVL.

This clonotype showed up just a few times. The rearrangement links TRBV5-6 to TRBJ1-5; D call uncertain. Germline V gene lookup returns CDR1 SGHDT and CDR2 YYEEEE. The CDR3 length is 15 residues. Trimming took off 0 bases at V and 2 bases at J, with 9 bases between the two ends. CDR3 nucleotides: TGTGCCAGCAGCTTGGCGAGGAGGGGCAATCAGCCCCAGCATTTT. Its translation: CASSLARRGNQPQHF.

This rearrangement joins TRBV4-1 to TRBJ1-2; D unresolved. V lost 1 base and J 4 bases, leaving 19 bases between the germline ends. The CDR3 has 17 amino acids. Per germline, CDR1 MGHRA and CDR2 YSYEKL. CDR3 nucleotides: TGCGCCAGCAGCCAAGGGGAGGCCAGGCAAAGATCCTATGGCTACACCTTC. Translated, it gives CASSQGEARQRSYGYTF.

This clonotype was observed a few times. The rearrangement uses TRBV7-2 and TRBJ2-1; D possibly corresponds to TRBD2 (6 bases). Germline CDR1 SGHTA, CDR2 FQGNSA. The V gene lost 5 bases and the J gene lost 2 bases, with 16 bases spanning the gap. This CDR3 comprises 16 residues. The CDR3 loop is CASSPPGGATYNEQFF. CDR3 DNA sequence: TGTGCCAGCAGCCCTCCTGGCGGGGCCACCTACAATGAGCAGTTCTTC.

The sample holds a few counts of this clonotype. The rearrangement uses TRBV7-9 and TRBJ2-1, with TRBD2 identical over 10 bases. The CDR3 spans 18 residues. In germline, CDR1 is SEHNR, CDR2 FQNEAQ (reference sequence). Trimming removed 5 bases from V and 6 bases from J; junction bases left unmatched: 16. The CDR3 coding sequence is TGTGCCAGCAGCACAGGTCCTTCCGGGACTAGCGAGTCCAATGAGCAGTTCTTC. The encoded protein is CASSTGPSGTSESNEQFF.

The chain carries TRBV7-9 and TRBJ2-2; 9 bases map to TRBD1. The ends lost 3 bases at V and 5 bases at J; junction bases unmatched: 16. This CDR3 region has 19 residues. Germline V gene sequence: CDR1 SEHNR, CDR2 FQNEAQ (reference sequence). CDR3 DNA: TGTGCCAGCAGCTTTCTCGCGGGGGACAGGGCGACCAGAACCGGGGAGCTGTTTTTT. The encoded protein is CASSFLAGDRATRTGELFF.

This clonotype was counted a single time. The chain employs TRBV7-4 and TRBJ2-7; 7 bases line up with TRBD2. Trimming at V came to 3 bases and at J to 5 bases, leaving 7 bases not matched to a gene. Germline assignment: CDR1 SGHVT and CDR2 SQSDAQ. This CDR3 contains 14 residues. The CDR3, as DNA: TGTGCCAGCAGCTTCGAGCGGGGTAGGAACGAGCAGTACTTC. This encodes CASSFERGRNEQYF.

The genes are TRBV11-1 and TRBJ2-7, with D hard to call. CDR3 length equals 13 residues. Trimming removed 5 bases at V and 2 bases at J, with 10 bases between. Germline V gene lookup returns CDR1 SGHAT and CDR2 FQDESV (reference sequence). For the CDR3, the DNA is TGTGCCAGCAGCCCGATAGGAGCCTACGAGCAGTACTTC. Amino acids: CASSPIGAYEQYF.

This CDR3 is CSVWTGQGEAGANVLTF. CDR3 DNA sequence: TGCAGCGTCTGGACTGGACAGGGGGAAGCTGGGGCCAACGTCCTGACTTTC. The chain employs TRBV29-1 and TRBJ2-6, with TRBD1 matching 10 bases. The V gene's germline CDR1 is SQVTM and CDR2 ANQGSEA. This CDR3 contains 17 residues. V shed 6 bases and J 2 bases; nucleotides not matched to a gene: 10.

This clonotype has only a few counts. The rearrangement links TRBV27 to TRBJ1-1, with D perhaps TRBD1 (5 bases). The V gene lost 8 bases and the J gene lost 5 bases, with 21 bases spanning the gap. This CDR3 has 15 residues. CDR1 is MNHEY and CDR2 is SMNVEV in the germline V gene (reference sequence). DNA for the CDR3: TGTGCCAGCGGGCAGGGAAGGACCCTGGGAACTGAAGCTTTCTTT. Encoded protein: CASGQGRTLGTEAFF.

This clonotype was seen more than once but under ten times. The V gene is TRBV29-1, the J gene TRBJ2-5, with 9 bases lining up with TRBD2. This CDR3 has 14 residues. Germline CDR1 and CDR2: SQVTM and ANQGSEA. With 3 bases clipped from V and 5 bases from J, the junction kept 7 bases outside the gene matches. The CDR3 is CSVELAGVVETQYF. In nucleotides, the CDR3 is TGCAGCGTTGAGTTAGCGGGAGTCGTGGAGACCCAGTACTTC.

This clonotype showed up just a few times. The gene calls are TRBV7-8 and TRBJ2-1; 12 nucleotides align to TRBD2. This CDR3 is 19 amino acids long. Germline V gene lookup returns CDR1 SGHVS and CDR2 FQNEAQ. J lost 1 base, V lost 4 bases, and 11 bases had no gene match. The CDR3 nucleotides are TGTGCCAGCAGCTCTGGACTAGCGGGGCCTCTTGCGTCCTACAATGAGCAGTTCTTC. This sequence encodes CASSSGLAGPLASYNEQFF.

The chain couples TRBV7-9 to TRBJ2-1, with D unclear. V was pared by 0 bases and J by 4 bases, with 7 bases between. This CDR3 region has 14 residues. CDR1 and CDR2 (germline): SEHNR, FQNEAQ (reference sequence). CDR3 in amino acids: CASSLAWSYNEQFF. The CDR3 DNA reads TGTGCCAGCAGCTTAGCGTGGTCGTACAATGAGCAGTTCTTC.

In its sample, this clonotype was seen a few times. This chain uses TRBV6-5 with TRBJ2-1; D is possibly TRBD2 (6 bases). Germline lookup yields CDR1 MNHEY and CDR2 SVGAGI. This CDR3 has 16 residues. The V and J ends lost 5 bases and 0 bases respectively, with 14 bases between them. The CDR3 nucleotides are TGTGCCAGCAGTAAGGGGACTGGTAGCTCCTACAATGAGCAGTTCTTC. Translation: CASSKGTGSSYNEQFF.

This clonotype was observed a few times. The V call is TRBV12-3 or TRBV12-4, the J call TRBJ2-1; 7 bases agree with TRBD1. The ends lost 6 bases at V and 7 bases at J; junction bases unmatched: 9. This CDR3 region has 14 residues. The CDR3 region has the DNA TGTGCCAGCAGCCATGGGACAGCACTAAATGAGCAGTTCTTC. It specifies CASSHGTALNEQFF.

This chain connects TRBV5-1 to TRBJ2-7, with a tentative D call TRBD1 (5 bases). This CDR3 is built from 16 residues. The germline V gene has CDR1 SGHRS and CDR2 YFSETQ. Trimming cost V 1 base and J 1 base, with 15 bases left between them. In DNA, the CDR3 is TGCGCCAGCAGCTTGAGATGGGGCGACAGATCCTACGAGCAGTACTTC. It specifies CASSLRWGDRSYEQYF.

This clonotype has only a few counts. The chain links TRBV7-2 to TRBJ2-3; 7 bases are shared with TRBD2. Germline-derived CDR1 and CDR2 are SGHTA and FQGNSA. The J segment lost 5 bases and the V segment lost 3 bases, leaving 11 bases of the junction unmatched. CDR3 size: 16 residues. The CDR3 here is CASSFPAREWVDTQYF. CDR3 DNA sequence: TGTGCCAGCAGCTTCCCCGCGCGGGAGTGGGTAGATACGCAGTATTTT.

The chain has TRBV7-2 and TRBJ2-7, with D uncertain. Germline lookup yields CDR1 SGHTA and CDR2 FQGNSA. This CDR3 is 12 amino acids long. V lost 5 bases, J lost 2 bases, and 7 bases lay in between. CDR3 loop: CASSPSAYEQYF. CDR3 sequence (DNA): TGTGCCAGCAGCCCGTCGGCCTACGAGCAGTACTTC.

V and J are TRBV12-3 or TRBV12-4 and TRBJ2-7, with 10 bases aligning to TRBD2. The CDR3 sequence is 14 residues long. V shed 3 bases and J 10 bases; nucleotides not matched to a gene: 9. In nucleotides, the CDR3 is TGTGCCAGCAGTTTTTATCGGCTAGCGGGGGTACAGTACTTC. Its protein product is CASSFYRLAGVQYF.

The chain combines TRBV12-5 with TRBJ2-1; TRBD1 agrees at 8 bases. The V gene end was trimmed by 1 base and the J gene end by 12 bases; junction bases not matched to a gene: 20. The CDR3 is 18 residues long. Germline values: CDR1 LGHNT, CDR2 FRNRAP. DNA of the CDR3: TGTGCTAGTGGTTTGGACCCCGGACAGGGTGTTGTTTTTGGTGGGCAGTTCTTC. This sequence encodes CASGLDPGQGVVFGGQFF.